A single sample gave rise to the 32 T cell receptor beta chains below, sequenced in a study of monozygotic twins with inflammatory bowel disease (dated by TCRdb to about 2019). Library preparation employed 5' RACE. The sequencing machine was an Illumina HiSeq 2500. After reprocessing by TCRdb, each CDR3 protein sequence is one entry, and no DNA is given. This sample's records show 400,000 or so distinct CDR3 sequences. 2% to 2.5% of the sample is in the top ten clones. The sample comprised blood. The receptors originated from a human donor with ulcerative colitis or Crohn's disease, or a healthy co-twin of an affected twin (not recorded which).

The CDR3 loop reads CASLFQDLNTEAFF. The rearrangement joins TRBV6-1 to TRBJ1-1. Germline assignment: CDR1 MNHNS and CDR2 SASEGT. The CDR3 extends over 14 amino acids.

The chain combines TRBV5-1 with TRBJ2-3; with no DNA, the TCRdb D assignment of TRBD2 cannot be verified. The germline gives CDR1 SGHRS, CDR2 YFSETQ. The CDR3 is made up of 16 amino acids. The CDR3 reads CASSPPAGGPGDTQYF.

The CDR3 region is CATSRDPRGAPGNQPQHF. The chain joins TRBV15 to TRBJ1-5; TCRdb indicates TRBD1, and absent DNA this call remains unverified. CDR3 length: 18 residues. The V gene's germline CDR1 is LNHNV and CDR2 YYDKDF (reference sequence).

The rearrangement links TRBV10-3 to TRBJ2-1; the TRBD1 assignment by TCRdb is unverifiable without DNA. CDR1 and CDR2 from the germline V gene are ENHRY and SYGVKD. The CDR3 consists of 15 residues. CDR3 residues: CAISETTGGTEEQFF.

The V call is TRBV19, the J call TRBJ2-7; TCRdb's assignment of TRBD1 cannot be checked, as there is no DNA. Germline V gene lookup returns CDR1 LNHDA and CDR2 SQIVND (reference sequence). The CDR3 sequence is 14 residues long. The CDR3 sequence: CASSIGDRGYEQYF.

The CDR3 reads CASSLGGAGRNEQFF. V and J are TRBV5-1 and TRBJ2-1; TCRdb returns TRBD1, unconfirmable since there is no DNA. The germline V gene encodes CDR1 SGHRS and CDR2 YFSETQ. This CDR3 has 15 amino acids.

This sequence joins TRBV4-2 and TRBJ2-3; TCRdb outputs TRBD2, but without DNA this stays unchecked. Germline assignment: CDR1 LGHNA and CDR2 YNFKEQ. The CDR3 is made up of 18 amino acids. The CDR3 protein is CASSQDGELAGGWDTQYF.

The rearrangement links TRBV5-1 to TRBJ2-2; the TCRdb D gene call, TRBD1, has no DNA to confirm it. The CDR3 is 19 residues long. Germline V gene sequence: CDR1 SGHRS, CDR2 YFSETQ. The CDR3 sequence is CASSLDRTGGNANTGELFF.

The chain recombines TRBV29-1 with TRBJ1-2; TCRdb reports TRBD1, a call that lacks DNA to check it against. The germline V gene encodes CDR1 SQVTM and CDR2 ANQGSEA. The CDR3 spans 12 residues. The CDR3 sequence is CSVADRTYGYTF.

The chain is built from TRBV20-1 and TRBJ2-5; the TRBD1 assignment by TCRdb is unverifiable without DNA. The V gene's germline CDR1 is DFQATT and CDR2 SNEGSKA (reference sequence). The CDR3 is 13 amino acids. The CDR3 here is CSASSGPTDAQYF.

The V call is TRBV2, the J call TRBJ2-3; TCRdb names TRBD1, which stays unverified in the absence of DNA. There are 13 residues in the CDR3. Germline CDR1 reads SNHLY; CDR2 reads FYNNEI. The CDR3 reads CASSPRWADTQYF.

The J gene is TRBJ2-4, the V gene TRBV2; TCRdb reports TRBD1, a call that lacks DNA to check it against. The V gene's germline CDR1 is SNHLY and CDR2 FYNNEI. This CDR3 contains 14 residues. The CDR3 loop reads CASTAPLAKNIQYF. The full variable domain, rest sourced from reference TRBV2 and TRBJ2-4, is EPEVTQTPSHQVTQMGQEVILRCVPISNHLYFYWYRQILGQKVEFLVSFYNNEISEKSEIFDDQFSVERPDGSNFTLKIRSTKLEDSAMYFCASTAPLAKNIQYFGAGTRLSVL.

The chain has TRBV7-9 and TRBJ2-5; the TCRdb D gene call, TRBD1, has no DNA to confirm it. CDR1 and CDR2 (germline): SEHNR, FQNEAQ (reference sequence). The CDR3 extends over 14 amino acids. CDR3: CASSYGTGYETQYF.

This sequence joins TRBV20-1 and TRBJ2-1. The CDR3 totals 13 residues. Germline V gives CDR1 DFQATT, CDR2 SNEGSKA (reference sequence). CDR3 sequence reads: CSAEESAYNEQFF.

V and J are TRBV6-2 or TRBV6-3 and TRBJ1-1; without DNA, the TCRdb call of TRBD1 cannot be checked. The CDR3 length is 13 residues. In germline, CDR1 is MNHEY, CDR2 SVGEGT. CDR3 loop: CASSWEQGAATFF.

The chain joins TRBV12-3 or TRBV12-4 to TRBJ2-7. This CDR3 is 15 amino acids long. This chain's CDR3 is CASREQGRLLHEQYF.

The CDR3 spells CASSPIGGHEQYF. V usage is TRBV5-1 and J usage is TRBJ2-7; absent DNA, TCRdb's TRBD1 call cannot be checked. Germline assignment: CDR1 SGHRS and CDR2 YFSETQ. The CDR3 runs to 13 residues.

The chain couples TRBV6-6 to TRBJ2-7. Germline V gene data show CDR1 as MNHNY and CDR2 as SVGAGI (reference sequence). CDR3 length equals 12 residues. The CDR3 is CASRQPSYEQYF.

The chain has TRBV5-1 and TRBJ1-4; with no DNA, the TCRdb D assignment of TRBD1 cannot be verified. This CDR3 comprises 14 residues. Germline V gene data show CDR1 as SGHRS and CDR2 as YFSETQ. The CDR3 sequence: CASSAQGAGEKLFF.

This chain links TRBV20-1 with TRBJ2-6; TCRdb lists TRBD2, though no DNA is available to test this call. The CDR3 length is 17 residues. In germline, CDR1 is DFQATT, CDR2 SNEGSKA (reference sequence). CDR3: CSARKPPGWAGANVLTF.

This sequence joins TRBV5-6 and TRBJ1-1; TCRdb names TRBD1, which stays unverified in the absence of DNA. Germline V gene data show CDR1 as SGHDT and CDR2 as YYEEEE. The CDR3 extends over 14 amino acids. CDR3 region: CASSLGTGGIGAFF.

The gene calls are TRBV18 and TRBJ1-2; the TCRdb D gene call, TRBD1, has no DNA to confirm it. The CDR3 consists of 16 residues. CDR1 and CDR2 (germline): KGHSH, LQKENI. The CDR3 region is CASSPGQGTFGDGYTF.

V usage is TRBV12-3 or TRBV12-4 and J usage is TRBJ2-2; the D call of TRBD2 rests on TCRdb alone, since no DNA is present to check it. This CDR3 contains 14 residues. The CDR3 is CASTTSGNTGELFF.

The chain carries TRBV9 and TRBJ1-5; the TRBD1 assignment by TCRdb is unverifiable without DNA. The CDR3 loop spans 15 amino acids. CDR1 and CDR2 from the germline V gene are SGDLS and YYNGEE. CDR3 region: CASSLKPRADQPQHF. The variable domain in full, with the rest retrieved from reference TRBV9 and TRBJ1-5, is DSGVTQTPKHLITATGQRVTLRCSPRSGDLSVYWYQQSLDQGLQFLIQYYNGEERAKGNILERFSAQQFPDLHSELNLSSLELGDSALYFCASSLKPRADQPQHFGDGTRLSIL.

The chain combines TRBV6-6 with TRBJ2-3; without DNA, the TCRdb call of TRBD1 cannot be checked. The CDR3 totals 14 residues. The germline CDR1 and CDR2 sequences are MNHNY and SVGAGI (reference sequence). CDR3 residues: CVSRDRGHSEPQYF.

V gene TRBV7-9 combines with J gene TRBJ2-5; TCRdb proposes TRBD1, but this gene call is untestable without DNA. Looked up from germline, CDR1 is SEHNR and CDR2 is FQNEAQ (reference sequence). The CDR3 length is 15 residues. The CDR3 here is CASSLDQGGQETQYF. Supplemented by reference TRBV7-9 and TRBJ2-5, the full variable domain reads DTGVSQNPRHKITKRGQNVTFRCDPISEHNRLYWYRQTLGQGPEFLTYFQNEAQLEKSRLLSDRFSAERPKGSFSTLEIQRTEQGDSAMYLCASSLDQGGQETQYFGPGTRLLVL.

The chain joins TRBV6-2 or TRBV6-3 to TRBJ2-7. The CDR3 length is 12 residues. The V gene's germline CDR1 is MNHEY and CDR2 SVGEGT. Here the CDR3 reads CASSYTYYEQYF.

The V gene is TRBV20-1, the J gene TRBJ1-4; TCRdb calls TRBD1, which cannot be checked without DNA. The CDR3 loop spans 11 amino acids. CDR1 and CDR2 from the germline V gene are DFQATT and SNEGSKA (reference sequence). This CDR3 is CSADRVEKLFF.

V and J are TRBV6-1 and TRBJ2-1; TCRdb's assignment of TRBD2 cannot be checked, as there is no DNA. The CDR3 consists of 15 residues. Per the germline V gene, CDR1 is MNHNS and CDR2 is SASEGT. The CDR3 here is CASGLLAGGRNEQFF.

This rearrangement joins TRBV6-1 to TRBJ2-1; TCRdb proposes TRBD2, but this gene call is untestable without DNA. The CDR3 covers 17 residues. Germline CDR1 MNHNS, CDR2 SASEGT. CDR3 residues: CASRGTSGGHSYNEQFF.

V usage is TRBV11-2 and J usage is TRBJ1-1; TCRdb outputs TRBD1, but without DNA this stays unchecked. This CDR3 region has 13 residues. The germline gives CDR1 SGHAT, CDR2 FQNNGV. The CDR3 protein is CASSLGPTGSAFF.

J is TRBJ1-1 and V is TRBV5-4. The CDR3 runs 14 residues. Germline V gives CDR1 SGHNT, CDR2 YYREEE (reference sequence). The CDR3 is CASSLAGINTEAFF.